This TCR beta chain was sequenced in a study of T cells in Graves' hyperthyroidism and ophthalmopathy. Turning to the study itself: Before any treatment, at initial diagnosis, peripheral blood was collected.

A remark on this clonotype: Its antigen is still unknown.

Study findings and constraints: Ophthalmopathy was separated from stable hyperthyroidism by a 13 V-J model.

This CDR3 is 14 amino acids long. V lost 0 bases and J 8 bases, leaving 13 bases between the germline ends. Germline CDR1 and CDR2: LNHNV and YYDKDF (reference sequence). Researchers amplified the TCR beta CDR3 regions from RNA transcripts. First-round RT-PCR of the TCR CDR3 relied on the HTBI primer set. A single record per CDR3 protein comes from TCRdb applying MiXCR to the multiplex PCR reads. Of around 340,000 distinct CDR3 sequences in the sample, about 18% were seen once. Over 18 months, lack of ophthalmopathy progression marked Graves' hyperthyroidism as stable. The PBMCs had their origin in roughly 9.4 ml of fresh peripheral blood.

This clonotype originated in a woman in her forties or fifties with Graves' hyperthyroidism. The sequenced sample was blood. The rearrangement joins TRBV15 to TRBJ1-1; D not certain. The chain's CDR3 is CATSRDRATQEAFF. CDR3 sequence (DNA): TGTGCCACCAGCAGAGATAGGGCAACTCAAGAAGCTTTCTTT. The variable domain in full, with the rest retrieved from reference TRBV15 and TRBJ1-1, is DAMVIQNPRYQVTQFGKPVTLSCSQTLNHNVMYWYQQKSSQAPKLLFHYYDKDFNNEADTPDNFQSRRPNTSFCFLDIRSPGLGDTAMYLCATSRDRATQEAFFGQGTRLTVV.